The 10 T cell receptor beta chains below were found in one sample sequenced in a study of T cell repertoires in cytomegalovirus infection. One entry per CDR3 protein, called by TCRdb with MiXCR from the reads. The sample holds 290,000 or so distinct CDR3 sequences, around 9.1% seen once. The sample consisted of PBMCs. The receptors were sampled from a human donor in good health (CMV status not recorded). Some clones in this sample may be carry-over from other donors' samples.

This clonotype was seen many times. The chain is built from TRBV12-3 or TRBV12-4 and TRBJ1-1, with D possibly TRBD1 on 5 matching bases. V gave up 6 bases and J gave up 3 bases, with 14 bases separating them. CDR3 size: 14 residues. CDR3 coding DNA: TGTGCCAGCAGATCAGGGTCATTGGACACTGAAGCTTTCTTT. Amino acids: CASRSGSLDTEAFF.

About this clonotype itself: A read error is possible here, since a much larger clone lies one base away. The CDR3 region has the DNA TGCAGTACAAACTCTAACTATGGCTACACCTTC. Its translation is CSTNSNYGYTF. The gene calls are TRBV20-1 and TRBJ1-2; D uncertain. The germline V gene has CDR1 DFQATT and CDR2 SNEGSKA (reference sequence). The CDR3 totals 11 residues. V gave up 8 bases and J gave up 0 bases, with 7 bases separating them.

This clonotype has ten or more counts. The CDR3 protein is CSVPKQGSTEAFF. CDR3 coding DNA: TGCAGCGTCCCAAAACAGGGGTCCACTGAAGCTTTCTTT. The chain has TRBV29-1 and TRBJ1-1; TRBD1 aligns across 7 bases. After removal of 6 bases from V and 4 bases from J, the junction contained 8 bases not matched to a gene. Germline assignment: CDR1 SQVTM and CDR2 ANQGSEA. The CDR3 runs 13 residues. Drawing the rest from reference TRBV29-1 and TRBJ1-1, the complete variable domain is SAVISQKPSRDICQRGTSLTIQCQVDSQVTMMFWYRQQPGQSLTLIATANQGSEATYESGFVIDKFPISRPNLTFSTLTVSNMSPEDSSIYLCSVPKQGSTEAFFGQGTRLTVV.

This clonotype appeared many times. V is TRBV14 and J is TRBJ2-2; D unclear. The CDR3 sequence is 15 residues long. The V gene's germline CDR1 is SGHDN and CDR2 FVKESK. Trimming cost V 4 bases and J 3 bases, with 12 bases left between them. CDR3 coding DNA: TGTGCCAGCAGCCGATCCCTAGATCACACCGGGGAGCTGTTTTTT. This codes for CASSRSLDHTGELFF.

V gene TRBV27 combines with J gene TRBJ1-5; tentatively, D is TRBD1 (5 bases). V was pared by 5 bases and J by 2 bases, with 10 bases between. CDR3 length equals 14 residues. Germline assignment: CDR1 MNHEY and CDR2 SMNVEV (reference sequence). The CDR3: CASSATGGNQPQHF. The DNA for the CDR3 is TGTGCCAGCAGTGCTACAGGAGGCAATCAGCCCCAGCATTTT.

This clonotype was observed many times. The chain joins TRBV6-2 or TRBV6-3 to TRBJ1-1; 7 bases map to TRBD1. Germline V CDR1 and CDR2: MNHEY, SVGEGT. V lost 6 bases and J lost 14; bases outside the gene matches: 21. CDR3 length equals 15 residues. The CDR3 DNA reads TGTGCCAGCAGCCGCCCTTTGACAGGGCCCACAAGCGAATTCTTT. It encodes CASSRPLTGPTSEFF.

Many counts were recorded for this clonotype. J is TRBJ2-3 and V is TRBV7-6, with 8 positions matching TRBD2. V lost 5 bases to trimming and J lost 3 bases; unmatched junction nucleotides: 4. The germline V gene has CDR1 SGHVS and CDR2 FNYEAQ. The CDR3 covers 14 residues. This chain's CDR3 is CASSLLAGTDTQYF. The CDR3, as DNA: TGTGCCAGCAGCCTGTTAGCGGGGACAGATACGCAGTATTTT.

The genes are TRBV23-1 and TRBJ2-3; the D gene is possibly TRBD1 (7 bases). TRBV23-1 is an open reading frame whose function is uncertain. This CDR3 is built from 16 residues. V lost 0 bases, J lost 0 bases, and 10 bases lay in between. CDR3 coding DNA: TGCGCCAGCAGTCAATCGGAGGGACAGAGCACAGATACGCAGTATTTT. Its translation: CASSQSEGQSTDTQYF.

This clonotype was counted a few times. The V call is TRBV14, the J call TRBJ1-2; D not certain. V was clipped by 1 base and J by 4 bases, with 7 bases between them. Germline V gene sequence: CDR1 SGHDN, CDR2 FVKESK. This CDR3 has 13 residues. CDR3 sequence: CASSQGRSYGYTF. The DNA of the CDR3 is TGTGCCAGCAGCCAAGGACGTAGCTATGGCTACACCTTC.

This chain connects TRBV2 to TRBJ1-5, with D unclear. The CDR3 is 15 amino acids. Germline V lookup: CDR1 SNHLY, CDR2 FYNNEI. The germline V and J ends were trimmed by 4 bases and 1 base, with 11 bases remaining between them. The CDR3 spells CASSGGRHSNQPQHF. The CDR3 nucleotides are TGTGCCAGCAGTGGGGGAAGGCACAGCAATCAGCCCCAGCATTTT.